These 12 T cell receptor beta chains came from one sample sequenced in a study of T cell responses to AZD1222 COVID-19 vaccine. Sequencing used immunoSEQ multiplex PCR; TCRdb keeps in-frame clones, though not all of them. The sample has about 64,000 clones, about 90% seen once; the top ten hold 6.3%. The sequences come from peripheral blood, collected 28 days after the second dose of the MenACWY control vaccine. Every receptor here comes from an adult who received the MenACWY meningococcal vaccine as a control.

V gene TRBV12-5 combines with J gene TRBJ2-1, with TRBD1 matching 7 bases. The CDR3 is 14 residues long. Germline CDR1 is LGHNT and CDR2 is FRNRAP. V lost 9 bases to trimming and J lost 2 bases; unmatched junction nucleotides: 7. CDR3 region: CASARDSPYNEQFF. CDR3 in DNA: TGTGCTAGCGCTCGGGACAGCCCCTACAATGAGCAGTTCTTC.

This clone was counted a few times. The J gene is TRBJ1-1, the V gene TRBV19, with TRBD1 identical over 7 bases. Germline V gene lookup returns CDR1 LNHDA and CDR2 SQIVND (reference sequence). The V and J ends lost 5 bases and 1 base, in that order; junction bases with no gene match: 4. The CDR3 runs to 14 residues. The CDR3 DNA reads as TGTGCCAGTAGTCACAGGGGAGAGAACACTGAAGCTTTCTTT. This translates into CASSHRGENTEAFF.

The chain uses TRBV18 and TRBJ2-5, with a tentative D call TRBD1 (6 bases). The CDR3 has 13 amino acids. In germline, CDR1 is KGHSH, CDR2 LQKENI. The germline V and J ends were trimmed by 0 bases and 5 bases, with 7 bases remaining between them. CDR3 nucleotides: TGTGCCAGCTCACCACCCCAGGGGGAGACCCAGTACTTC. The encoded protein is CASSPPQGETQYF.

This clone appeared a single time. The chain joins TRBV3-1 (or the pseudogene TRBV3-2) to TRBJ2-7; D gene unclear. The CDR3 loop spans 12 amino acids. V gave up 4 bases and J gave up 2 bases, with 6 bases separating them. Looked up from germline, CDR1 is LGHDT and CDR2 is YNNKEL (reference sequence). The CDR3 DNA is TGTGCCAGCAGCCGGGCTGCCTACGAGCAGTACTTC. Translated, it gives CASSRAAYEQYF.

The rearrangement links TRBV19 to TRBJ1-1; D ambiguous. CDR1 and CDR2 (germline): LNHDA, SQIVND (reference sequence). With 7 bases removed from V and 8 bases from J, the gap between germline ends came to 23 bases. The CDR3 is 15 amino acids. CDR3 sequence reads: CASTLYGPLPGEAFF. CDR3 sequence (DNA): TGTGCCAGTACCCTATATGGGCCTCTGCCAGGAGAAGCTTTCTTT.

V and J are TRBV19 and TRBJ1-1; TRBD1 aligns across 7 bases. CDR3 length: 14 amino acids. After removal of 9 bases from V and 1 base from J, the junction contained 8 bases not matched to a gene. CDR1 is LNHDA and CDR2 is SQIVND in the germline V gene (reference sequence). CDR3 loop: CASSPGQWNTEAFF. The CDR3, as DNA: TGTGCCAGCAGTCCGGGACAGTGGAACACTGAAGCTTTCTTT.

The chain recombines TRBV19 with TRBJ2-5, with 7 bases lining up with TRBD1. The CDR3 has 14 amino acids. The germline gives CDR1 LNHDA, CDR2 SQIVND (reference sequence). V shed 4 bases and J 5 bases; nucleotides not matched to a gene: 7. The CDR3 DNA sequence: TGTGCCAGTAGTAACACAGGGGACGTGGAGACCCAGTACTTC. This translates into CASSNTGDVETQYF.

The chain joins TRBV11-2 to TRBJ1-4; maybe TRBD1 (5 bases). Trimming pared 8 bases from V and 5 bases from J, leaving 12 bases between. The CDR3 sequence is 13 residues long. Germline lookup yields CDR1 SGHAT and CDR2 FQNNGV. CDR3 nucleotide sequence: TGTGCCAGCCGGGGTCAGGGAAATGAAAAACTGTTTTTT. Amino acids: CASRGQGNEKLFF.

The chain combines TRBV9 with TRBJ1-2, with D unclear. Germline CDR1 reads SGDLS; CDR2 reads YYNGEE. The V and J ends lost 0 bases and 1 base respectively, with 10 bases between them. This CDR3 spans 15 amino acids. CDR3 residues: CASSVAGNGNYGYTF. CDR3 nucleotides: TGTGCCAGCAGCGTAGCCGGGAATGGTAACTATGGCTACACCTTC.

The rearrangement links TRBV2 to TRBJ1-6; D is possibly TRBD1 (5 bases). Per germline, CDR1 SNHLY and CDR2 FYNNEI. Trimming took 2 bases from V and 0 from J, leaving 5 bases between them. The CDR3 length is 15 residues. Here the CDR3 DNA reads TGTGCCAGCAGTGAAAGGGGCTCCTATAATTCACCCCTCCACTTT. Protein sequence: CASSERGSYNSPLHF.

The chain joins TRBV5-6 to TRBJ2-1; D is undetermined. Germline V gives CDR1 SGHDT, CDR2 YYEEEE. This CDR3 is built from 13 residues. V gave up 6 bases and J gave up 0 bases, with 7 bases separating them. In DNA form, the CDR3 reads TGTGCCAGCACAGAGGCCTCCTACAATGAGCAGTTCTTC. It translates to CASTEASYNEQFF.

The CDR3 DNA reads TGTGCCAGCAGCCAAGGCGTCCTAGCGGGATTCAACAATGAGCAGTTCTTC. Its translation is CASSQGVLAGFNNEQFF. The chain links TRBV3-1 (or the pseudogene TRBV3-2) to TRBJ2-1, with TRBD2 matching 9 bases. The germline gives CDR1 LGHDT, CDR2 YNNKEL (reference sequence). With 1 base clipped from V and 5 bases from J, the junction kept 9 bases outside the gene matches. This CDR3 comprises 17 residues.